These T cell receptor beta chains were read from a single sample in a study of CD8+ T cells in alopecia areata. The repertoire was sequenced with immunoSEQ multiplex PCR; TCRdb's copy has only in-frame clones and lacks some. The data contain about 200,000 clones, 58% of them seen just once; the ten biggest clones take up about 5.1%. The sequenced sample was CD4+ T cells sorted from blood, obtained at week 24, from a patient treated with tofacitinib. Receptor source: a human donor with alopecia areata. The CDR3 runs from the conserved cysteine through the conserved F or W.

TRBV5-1 CASSSSGTSYNEQFF
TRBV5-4 CASSRGIQETQYF
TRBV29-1 CSVARATEAFF
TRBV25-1 CASSAYLGRHNEQFF
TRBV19 CASSIDPGGSYNEQFF
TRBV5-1 CASSSFDRGSYNEQFF
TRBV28 CASSLIPGRPGVYYGYTF
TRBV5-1 CASSLGGNTEAFF
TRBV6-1 CASSEFRDYEQYF
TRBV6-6 CASRNRAMNTEAFF
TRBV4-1 CASSPGSRETQYF
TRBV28 CASSPRNLRARGTGELFF
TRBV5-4 CASSLIGDGDEKLFF
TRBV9 CASTASSYQETQYF
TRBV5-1 CASNIGNEQFF
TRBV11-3 CASSFDRNTEAFF
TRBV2 CASSESLAGGYEQYF
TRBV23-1 CANLFRIPYGYTF
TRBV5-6 CASSRTGTSSPLHF
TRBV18 CASSPGHAYEQYF
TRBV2 CASRPLGQDTGELFF
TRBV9 CASSVGSQADTQYF
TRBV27 CASSLARGETQYF
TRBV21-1 CASRSRYSGNTIYF
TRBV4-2 CASSQARDSNNSPLHF
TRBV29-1 CSVSGQAAYEQYF
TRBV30 CAWSRSVGDLGNQPQHF
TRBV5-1 CASSLEGDQYF
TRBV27 CASSFRGRGNTIYF
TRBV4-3 CASSQDRPGANVLTF
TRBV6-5 CAPRLAEETQYF
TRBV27 CASSTGRTQQYF
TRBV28 CASSFSDEKLFF
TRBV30 CAWSPSNNEQFF
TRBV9 CASSEHEETQYF
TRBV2 CASSEAQVVQETQYF
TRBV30 CAWSVLQREFAEQYF
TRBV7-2 CASSVVGTSGIYEQYF
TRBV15 CATSRDQSYEQYF
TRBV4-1 CASSQPDRVADTQYF
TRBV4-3 CASSQALHLGGGYGYTF
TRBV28 CASTTRLYNTGELFF
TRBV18 CASSSDSNQPQHF
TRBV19 CASSIDRPPRTEAFF
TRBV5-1 CASSVQGGETQYF
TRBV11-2 CASSPGDSLRGETQYF
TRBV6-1 CASSEAGGDRGYTF
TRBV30 CAWRDSVYYGYTF